The clone carrying this TCR beta chain was counted a few times. Its antigen is unknown. This record comes from a study of T cell repertoires in cytomegalovirus infection. On the study more broadly: The public TCR beta signatures pointed to both CMV infection and matching HLA type. Study-wide results and caveats: Cumulated frequencies of public TCR beta families served to identify carriers of CMV plus the relevant HLA. Dominating the ex vivo response were TCR beta clonotypes that were CMV-specific and HLA-C-restricted.

TCRdb reanalysed the reads using MiXCR and keeps one entry per CDR3 protein. The sample has hundreds of thousands of distinct CDR3 sequences, roughly 26% seen once; the top ten hold 8%. The clonotype was recovered from a human donor in good health (CMV status not recorded). Some clones in this sample may be carry-over from other donors' samples. Sequencing was done on a sample of CD8+ T cells from PBMCs.

The CDR3 DNA reads TGTGCCAGCAGTGAAGGGACAGGGGCGCCAGATGGCTACACCTTC. It translates to CASSEGTGAPDGYTF. This rearrangement joins TRBV25-1 to TRBJ1-2; 10 bases line up with TRBD1. Germline V gene data show CDR1 as MGHDK and CDR2 as SYGVNS. J was trimmed by 6 bases and V by 2 bases; bases with no gene match: 6. The CDR3 consists of 15 residues.